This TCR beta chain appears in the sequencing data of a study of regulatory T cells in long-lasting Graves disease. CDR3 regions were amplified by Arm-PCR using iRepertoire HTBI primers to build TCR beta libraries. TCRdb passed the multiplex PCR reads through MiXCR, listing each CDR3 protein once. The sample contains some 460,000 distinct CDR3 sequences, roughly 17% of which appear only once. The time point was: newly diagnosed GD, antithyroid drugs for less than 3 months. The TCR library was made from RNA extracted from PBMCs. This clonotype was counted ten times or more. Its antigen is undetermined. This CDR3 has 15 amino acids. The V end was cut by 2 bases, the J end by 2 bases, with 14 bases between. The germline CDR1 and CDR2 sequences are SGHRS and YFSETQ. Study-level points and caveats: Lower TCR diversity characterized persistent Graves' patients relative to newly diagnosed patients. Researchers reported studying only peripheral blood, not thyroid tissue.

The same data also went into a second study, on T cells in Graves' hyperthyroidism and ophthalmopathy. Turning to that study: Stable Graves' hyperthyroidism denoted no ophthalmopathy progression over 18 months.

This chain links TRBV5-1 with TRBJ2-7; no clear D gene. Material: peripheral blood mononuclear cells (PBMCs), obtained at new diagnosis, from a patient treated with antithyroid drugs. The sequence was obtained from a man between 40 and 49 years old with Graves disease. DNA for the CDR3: TGCGCCAGCAGCTTAACTCGAATGGGCACCTACGAGCAGTACTTC. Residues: CASSLTRMGTYEQYF.